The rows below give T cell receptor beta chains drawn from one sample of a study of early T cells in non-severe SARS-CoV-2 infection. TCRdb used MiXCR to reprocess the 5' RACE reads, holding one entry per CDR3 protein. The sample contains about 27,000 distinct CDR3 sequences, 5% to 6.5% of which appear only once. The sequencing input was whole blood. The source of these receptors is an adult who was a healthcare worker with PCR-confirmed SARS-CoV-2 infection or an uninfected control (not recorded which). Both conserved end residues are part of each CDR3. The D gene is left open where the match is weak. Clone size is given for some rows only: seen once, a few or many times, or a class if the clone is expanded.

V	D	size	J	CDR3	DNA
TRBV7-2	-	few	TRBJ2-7	CASSLTPSTAFRYEQYF	TGTGCCAGCAGCTTAACCCCCTCGACAGCCTTCCGCTACGAGCAGTACTTC
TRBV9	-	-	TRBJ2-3	CASSVGLESSTDTQYF	TGTGCCAGCAGCGTAGGACTCGAATCAAGCACAGATACGCAGTATTTT
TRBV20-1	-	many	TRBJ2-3	CSASWGGGDTDTQYF	TGCAGTGCGAGTTGGGGAGGGGGTGACACAGATACGCAGTATTTT
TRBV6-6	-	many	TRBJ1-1	CASRGLNTEAFF	TGTGCCAGCAGGGGATTGAACACTGAAGCTTTCTTT
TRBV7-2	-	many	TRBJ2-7	CASSLSSGTSRYEQYF	TGTGCCAGCAGCCTTTCTTCCGGGACGAGTCGCTACGAGCAGTACTTC
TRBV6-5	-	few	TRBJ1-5	CASSPGGSNQPQHF	TGTGCCAGCAGTCCCGGGGGGAGCAATCAGCCCCAGCATTTT
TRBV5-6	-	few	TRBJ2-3	CASSLEENYTQYF	TGTGCCAGCAGCTTGGAGGAGAATTATACGCAGTATTTT
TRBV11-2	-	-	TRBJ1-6	CASTLRGTNSPLHF	TGTGCCAGCACCCTCAGAGGGACAAATTCACCCCTCCACTTT
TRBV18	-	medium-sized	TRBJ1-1	CASSPGTLNTEAFF	TGTGCCAGCTCACCCGGGACACTGAACACTGAAGCTTTCTTT
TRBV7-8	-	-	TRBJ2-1	CASSLWRGLGNEQFF	TGTGCCAGCAGCTTATGGCGGGGTTTAGGGAATGAGCAGTTCTTC
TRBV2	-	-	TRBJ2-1	CASRPPGNEQFF	TGTGCCAGCAGACCACCAGGCAATGAGCAGTTCTTC
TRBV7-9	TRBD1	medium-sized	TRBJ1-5	CASSRTGNQPQHF	TGTGCCAGCAGCAGGACAGGTAATCAGCCCCAGCATTTT
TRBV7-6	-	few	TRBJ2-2	CASSLPDRGANTGELFF	TGTGCCAGCAGCTTACCTGACCGGGGCGCGAACACCGGGGAGCTGTTTTTT
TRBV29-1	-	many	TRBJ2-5	CSAGPGQETQYF	TGCAGCGCCGGACCAGGGCAAGAGACCCAGTACTTC
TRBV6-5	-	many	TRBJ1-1	CASSLPGGVGEAFF	TGTGCCAGCAGTCTTCCGGGGGGGGTAGGTGAAGCTTTCTTT
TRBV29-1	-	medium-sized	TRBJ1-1	CSAQGYPEAFF	TGCAGCGCCCAGGGGTACCCTGAAGCTTTCTTT